This T cell receptor beta chain was identified during a study of CD8 T cells in ankylosing spondylitis. A note on this clonotype: The antigen remains undetermined.

CDR1 is SGHKS and CDR2 is YYEKEE in the germline V gene (reference sequence). Trimming removed 5 bases from V and 5 bases from J, with 11 bases in between. CDR3 length: 13 amino acids. By quantitative 5'-RACE with molecular barcodes, the TCR beta libraries were made. TCRdb used MiXCR to reprocess the 5' RACE reads, holding one entry per CDR3 protein. Here the sample spans over 700,000 distinct CDR3 sequences, under 20% being singletons. Whole-study results and caveats: Significant enrichment of disease-linked clones was reported in matched ankylosing spondylitis synovial fluid. A TCR beta motif of several highly homologous variants seemed to mark ankylosing spondylitis blood. Some of the motif variants had earlier been found in reactive arthritis patients' fluid and blood.

The clonotype comes from a male donor with ankylosing spondylitis. The sample was blood, either unsorted or a sorted T cell fraction (not recorded which). This chain connects TRBV5-5 to TRBJ2-1; D is unclear. DNA for the CDR3: TGTGCCAGCAGTTTCGACGTAAACAATGAGCAGTTCTTC. Its protein product is CASSFDVNNEQFF.